This T cell receptor (beta chain) was recovered during a study of vaccination effects on CD4 cells after COVID-19. Across the study: The two convalescent patients provided samples 16 days and one week before vaccination. Study findings and constraints: Clones induced by infection and by vaccine showed marked clonal contraction late after vaccination.

With the ViraFEST assay, the study expanded antigen-specific CD4+ T cells using viral peptide pools, then sequenced them. Isolation of CD4+ T cells took place after around 10 days of culture. Confirmation by PCR established that the person had SARS-CoV-2 infection between March and December 2020. Half the medium was replaced with IL-2 medium on days 3 and 7. CDR3 length: 13 residues. Germline loops: CDR1 KGHSH, CDR2 LQKENI. Trimming pared 2 bases from V and 4 bases from J, leaving 6 bases between. TCRdb's table, derived via immunoSEQ multiplex PCR, lists solely in-frame clones and lacks some. The data show 25,000 to 35,000 clones, more than 60% seen once. Notes on this clone: Its matching antigen is unknown.

The specimen was CD4+ T cells from PBMCs cultured with a peptide pool, collected before COVID-19 vaccination. The genes are TRBV18 and TRBJ2-1; D call uncertain. The sequence came from a human donor who had a prior SARS-CoV-2 infection. CDR3 amino acids: CASSPNYYNEQFF. CDR3 DNA: TGTGCCAGCTCACCAAACTATTACAATGAGCAGTTCTTC.